These T cell receptor beta chains were read from a single sample in a study of blood T cell repertoires in COVID-19. Produced via immunoSEQ multiplex PCR; TCRdb's table is partial and in-frame only. The sample includes 60,000 to 100,000 clones, 70% to 90% of them seen just once. The sample comprised peripheral blood. The receptor set was obtained from a man in his forties or fifties with active COVID-19. CDR3s include the opening cysteine and the closing phenylalanine or tryptophan. D genes are given only for firm matches. Clone size is stated in some rows and not others, as once, few, many or a class when expanded.

>TRBV6-6|TRBJ1-3|.|.
TGTGCCAGCAGTCCTTTTGAACAGGAGTACTCTGGAAACACCATATATTTT
CASSPFEQEYSGNTIYF
>TRBV5-1|TRBJ2-2|TRBD2|.
TGCGCCAGCAGCCTGGAGGGGCGGGGGACTTCGATCACCGGGGAGCTGTTTTTT
CASSLEGRGTSITGELFF
>TRBV27|TRBJ1-6|.|.
TGTGCCAGCAGTGCTTCGGGAAGGGGGATTTCACCCCTCCACTTT
CASSASGRGISPLHF
>TRBV5-1|TRBJ2-7|TRBD1|few
TGCGCCAGCAGCTCAAGACAGGGGGCCGTCGAGCAGTACTTC
CASSSRQGAVEQYF
>TRBV28|TRBJ1-2|TRBD1|.
TGTGCCAGCAGTGGGGACAGGGGGCGCGGCTATGGCTACACCTTC
CASSGDRGRGYGYTF
>TRBV6-5|TRBJ2-2|.|.
TGTGCCAGCAGGACGACAGCGAACACCGGGGAGCTGTTTTTT
CASRTTANTGELFF
>TRBV5-5|TRBJ2-2|.|.
TGTGCCAGCAGCTTGGGGGACTGGAACACCGGGGAGCTGTTTTTT
CASSLGDWNTGELFF
>TRBV6-1|TRBJ1-3|.|.
TGTGCCAGCAGTGAAAGGACAGCCTCTGGAAACACCATATATTTT
CASSERTASGNTIYF
>TRBV7-9|TRBJ1-4|.|.
TGTGCCAGCAGGCCAAAAGACAGGCTTAATGAAAAACTGTTTTTT
CASRPKDRLNEKLFF
>TRBV21-1|TRBJ2-7|.|.
TGTGCCAGCACCCTAGGCTCCTACGAGCAGTACTTC
CASTLGSYEQYF
>TRBV6-5|TRBJ2-1|TRBD2|once
TGTGCCAGCAGTTACTCTAGCGGGGGGGCAAATGAGCAGTTCTTC
CASSYSSGGANEQFF
>TRBV2|TRBJ1-4|.|.
TGTGCCAGCGTTGTCTTTCAAAAACTGTTTTTT
CASVVFQKLFF
>TRBV11-2|TRBJ1-2|.|.
TGTGCCAGCAGCTCCCTCGGGGGGGGCTACACCTTC
CASSSLGGGYTF
>TRBV6-5|TRBJ2-5|.|once
TGTGCCAGCAGTTTGTCGCAGGATTACGAAGAGACCCAGTACTTC
CASSLSQDYEETQYF
>TRBV28|TRBJ1-2|.|.
TGTGCCAGCAGTTTAGGTGAAGGGGTATATGGCTACACCTTC
CASSLGEGVYGYTF
>TRBV18|TRBJ2-5|.|.
TGTGCCAGCTCACAATTGGGGGGGCGAGAGACCCAGTACTTC
CASSQLGGRETQYF
>TRBV5-4|TRBJ2-5|TRBD2|.
TGTGCCAGCAGCTATCCGGGACTAGCGGGAGGGCCCGAGACCCAGTACTTC
CASSYPGLAGGPETQYF
>TRBV5-3|TRBJ1-5|.|.
TGTGCCAGAAGCTATGGACAGTCAGGCGATAGCAATCAGCCCCAGCATTTT
CARSYGQSGDSNQPQHF
>TRBV19|TRBJ2-6|TRBD1|.
TGTGCCAGTACGGGACAGGGTTTAACTGGGGCCAACGTCCTGACTTTC
CASTGQGLTGANVLTF
>TRBV5-1|TRBJ2-1|.|.
TGCGCCAGCAGCCCTTCTGGGAGTACCCCCTACAATGAGCAGTTCTTC
CASSPSGSTPYNEQFF
>TRBV28|TRBJ1-1|.|.
TGTGCCAGCACCCTCGGCGGGGGTATGGGGCGGACTGAAGCTTTCTTT
CASTLGGGMGRTEAFF
>TRBV4-3|TRBJ1-5|.|.
TGCGCCAGCAGCCAACACAGGGATCAGCCCCAGCATTTT
CASSQHRDQPQHF
>TRBV7-2|TRBJ2-2|TRBD2|.
TGTGCCAGCAGCTTGACTAGCGGAGAAAACACCGGGGAGCTGTTTTTT
CASSLTSGENTGELFF
>TRBV5-1|TRBJ2-2|.|.
TGCGCCAGCAGTTCCGAGGGCGGGGAGCTGTTTTTT
CASSSEGGELFF
>TRBV19|TRBJ2-2|TRBD2|few
TGTGCCAGTTTTAGGCGGGGGGGCCAGACCGGGGAGCTGTTTTTT
CASFRRGGQTGELFF
>TRBV19|TRBJ2-5|.|.
TGTGCCAGTACCCCCCGACCAGGGGATCAAGAGACCCAGTACTTC
CASTPRPGDQETQYF
>TRBV10-2|TRBJ1-2|TRBD1|.
TGCGCCAGCAAACGGGACAGGGGAGTCTGGGGCTACACCTTC
CASKRDRGVWGYTF
>TRBV9|TRBJ2-1|TRBD1|.
TGTGCCAGCAGCGTAGCTGGACAGGGGAAGATGAACGAGCAGTTCTTC
CASSVAGQGKMNEQFF
>TRBV12-5|TRBJ2-7|.|.
TGTGCTAGTGGCCGCCGGGAGCTAAGGCCCAATAGGTTCTTATACGAGCAGTACTTC
CASGRRELRPNRFLYEQYF